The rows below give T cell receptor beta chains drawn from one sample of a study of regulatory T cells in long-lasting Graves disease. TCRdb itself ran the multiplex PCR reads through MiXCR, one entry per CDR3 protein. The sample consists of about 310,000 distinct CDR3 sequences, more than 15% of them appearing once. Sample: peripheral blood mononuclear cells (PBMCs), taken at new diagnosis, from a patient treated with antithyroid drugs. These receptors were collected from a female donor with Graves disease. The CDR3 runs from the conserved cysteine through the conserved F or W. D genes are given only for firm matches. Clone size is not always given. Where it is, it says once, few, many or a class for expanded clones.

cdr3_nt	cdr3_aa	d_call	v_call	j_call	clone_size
TGTGCCTGGAGTGGGGGAAGGTTTTGGACAGATACGCAGTATTTT	CAWSGGRFWTDTQYF	.	TRBV30	TRBJ2-3	.
TGCGCCAGGATTTACGAGACAGGGTGGGAGCAGTTCTTC	CARIYETGWEQFF	TRBD1	TRBV5-1	TRBJ2-1	.
TGTGCCAGCAGTTCAGCGGGACTAGAATACAATGAGCAGTTCTTC	CASSSAGLEYNEQFF	TRBD2	TRBV28	TRBJ2-1	many
TGTGCCAGCAGTGATCCCAGGAAAGACAATGAGCAGTTCTTC	CASSDPRKDNEQFF	.	TRBV2	TRBJ2-1	many
TGTGCCAGTAGCGACGGACTAGCGGGAGGCGATGAGCAGTTCTTC	CASSDGLAGGDEQFF	TRBD2	TRBV19	TRBJ2-1	many
TGTGCCAGCAGCCCTACAGGGGTCAATCAGCCCCAGCATTTT	CASSPTGVNQPQHF	TRBD1	TRBV12-3/TRBV12-4	TRBJ1-5	many
TGTGCCAGCAGCCGAAGCCATTTAGCGGGAATAGTCGATGAGCAGTTCTTC	CASSRSHLAGIVDEQFF	TRBD2	TRBV3-1	TRBJ2-1	many
TGCAGTGCTAGAAGGCCGGGAGGAGATACGCAGTATTTT	CSARRPGGDTQYF	TRBD2	TRBV20-1	TRBJ2-3	many
TGTGCCAGTCGTAGCACAGGGTTAGGCGAAAAACTGTTTTTT	CASRSTGLGEKLFF	.	TRBV19	TRBJ1-4	many
TGTGCCAGCAGAGACACCTACGAGCAGTACTTC	CASRDTYEQYF	.	TRBV14	TRBJ2-7	few
TGTGCCACCAGGACAGGGCAGCCCGGGGAGCTGTTTTTT	CATRTGQPGELFF	TRBD1	TRBV24-1	TRBJ2-2	.
TGTGCCAGCAGCTTAGGGCTAGCGGGTGCCCTCAAAAACATTCAGTACTTC	CASSLGLAGALKNIQYF	TRBD2	TRBV7-8	TRBJ2-4	many
TGTGCCAGCAGCTTGAGGGACAGGGACTATGGCTACACCTTC	CASSLRDRDYGYTF	TRBD1	TRBV5-5	TRBJ1-2	many
TGTGCCAGCAGCTCCCGGGGGGCAGAGCACGAGCAGTACTTC	CASSSRGAEHEQYF	.	TRBV11-3	TRBJ2-7	many
TGTGCCTGGAGCTTCACCGGCGAGACCCAGTACTTC	CAWSFTGETQYF	.	TRBV30	TRBJ2-5	few
TGTGCTAGTGGTTTGGAGGGGGGGTTTGGCCATCAGCCCCAGCATTTT	CASGLEGGFGHQPQHF	.	TRBV12-5	TRBJ1-5	.
TGTGCCAGCAGCCTCGGGGGGAATAGGTTGGATACGCAGTATTTT	CASSLGGNRLDTQYF	TRBD2	TRBV12-3/TRBV12-4	TRBJ2-3	many
TGTGCCAGCAGCCAAGATAGACGGAATACGCAGTATTTT	CASSQDRRNTQYF	.	TRBV14	TRBJ2-3	.
TGTGCCAGCAGTCCAGGGGGCGCGAGGGGTGGAAACACCGGGGAGCTGTTTTTT	CASSPGGARGGNTGELFF	TRBD1	TRBV11-2	TRBJ2-2	many
TGTGCCAGCAGTCTCAACGGGGGTGGGGAGACCCAGTACTTC	CASSLNGGGETQYF	.	TRBV12-3/TRBV12-4	TRBJ2-5	many
TGTGCCAGCAGCTGGGGCCCAGTCACGAACACCGGGGAGCTGTTTTTT	CASSWGPVTNTGELFF	.	TRBV11-1	TRBJ2-2	.
TGTGCCAGCAGTGAAAAGAGGGGGCTTGAAGCTTTCTTT	CASSEKRGLEAFF	TRBD1	TRBV6-2/TRBV6-3	TRBJ1-1	many
TGTGCCAGCAGCCCTTATACTGGGACACGGTACGGGGAGCTGTTTTTT	CASSPYTGTRYGELFF	.	TRBV11-2	TRBJ2-2	many
TGTGCCAGCAGCCCTCGGACTAGCGACAATGAGCAGTTCTTC	CASSPRTSDNEQFF	TRBD2	TRBV9	TRBJ2-1	many
TGTGCCAGCAGTTTTTCCGACAGGACCTACGAGCAGTACTTC	CASSFSDRTYEQYF	.	TRBV12-3/TRBV12-4	TRBJ2-7	.
TGTGCCAGCAGCCCCGGGACAGGTTTCATTAACTATGGCTACACCTTC	CASSPGTGFINYGYTF	TRBD1	TRBV11-3	TRBJ1-2	many
TGCAGTGCCAGTAGAGTTGCGAACGTGCAGTACTTC	CSASRVANVQYF	.	TRBV20-1	TRBJ2-7	few